The 11 T cell receptor beta chains given below trace back to one sample, sequenced in a study of blood T cell repertoires in COVID-19 (dated by TCRdb to between 2020 and 2021). Library prep was done by the immunoSEQ multiplex PCR assay. Held by TCRdb, this immuneACCESS table contains in-frame sequences only and omits some clones. Under half of the omission traces to an unresolved V gene where checked; the cause of the rest is unknown. Here the sample has 150,000 to 200,000 clones; 78% occur a single time. 17% of the sample goes to the ten largest clones. Material: PBMCs or T cells enriched from blood (not recorded which). The receptors were sampled from a woman aged 45 to 65 who had recovered from COVID-19.

This sequence joins TRBV5-8 and TRBJ1-5, with D possibly matching TRBD1 (5 bases). Germline V CDR1 and CDR2: SGHTS, YDEGEE. Trimming left V 4 bases short and J 6 bases short, with 20 bases between. The CDR3 is made up of 16 amino acids. Written as DNA, the CDR3 is TGTGCCAGCAGCCGAGATCTAACCCTCGGGGGTCAGCCCCAGCATTTT. This translates into CASSRDLTLGGQPQHF.

The J gene is TRBJ2-3, the V gene TRBV30; no definite D call. Germline CDR1 reads GTSNPN; CDR2 reads SVGIG (reference sequence). The CDR3 extends over 16 amino acids. Trimming took off 2 bases at V and 2 bases at J, with 17 bases between the two ends. The CDR3 DNA follows: TGTGCCTGGAGTTATATTGGGCGTTCCTACACAGATACGCAGTATTTT. Amino acids: CAWSYIGRSYTDTQYF.

The chain is built from TRBV7-2 and TRBJ1-2; weak D call: TRBD1 (5 bases). The V gene lost 1 base and the J gene lost 2 bases, with 14 bases spanning the gap. CDR1 and CDR2 from the germline V gene are SGHTA and FQGNSA. The CDR3 is made up of 16 amino acids. CDR3 nucleotides: TGTGCCAGCAGCTTAGATAGCACAGGCCCCAACTATGGCTACACCTTC. Translation gives CASSLDSTGPNYGYTF.

This sequence joins TRBV7-9 and TRBJ2-5; 12 positions match TRBD1. V lost 4 bases, J lost 5 bases, and 5 bases stayed unmatched. The CDR3 consists of 15 residues. The germline CDR1 and CDR2 sequences are SEHNR and FQNEAQ (reference sequence). The CDR3 nucleotides are TGTGCCAGCAGCTGGGGACAGGGGGCCGAGGAGACCCAGTACTTC. Its protein is CASSWGQGAEETQYF.

This rearrangement joins TRBV7-6 to TRBJ2-1; no definite D call. CDR1 is SGHVS and CDR2 is FNYEAQ in the germline V gene. This CDR3 is built from 15 residues. V lost 1 base, J lost 4 bases, and 11 bases lay in between. The CDR3 sequence is CASSLGRSLYNEQFF. Written as DNA, the CDR3 is TGTGCCAGCAGCTTAGGTCGGAGCTTATACAATGAGCAGTTCTTC.

The rearrangement uses TRBV7-9 and TRBJ2-2; D call uncertain. CDR1 is SEHNR, CDR2 FQNEAQ, per germline (reference sequence). Trimming left V 3 bases short and J 7 bases short, with 6 bases between. The CDR3 runs to 12 residues. This CDR3 is CASSLYGGELFF. The CDR3 DNA reads as TGTGCCAGCAGCTTGTACGGCGGGGAGCTGTTTTTT.

In this sample, this clone turned up once. The rearrangement links TRBV5-4 to TRBJ2-5; 8 bases match TRBD2. This CDR3 has 14 amino acids. Losses at the gene ends were 5 bases for V and 1 base for J; bases not matched to a gene: 4. Looked up from germline, CDR1 is SGHNT and CDR2 is YYREEE (reference sequence). The chain's CDR3 is CASRPGLAQETQYF. The CDR3 DNA follows: TGTGCCAGCAGGCCTGGACTAGCCCAAGAGACCCAGTACTTC. Together with reference TRBV5-4 and TRBJ2-5, the CDR3 gives the full variable domain: ETGVTQSPTHLIKTRGQQVTLRCSSQSGHNTVSWYQQALGQGPQFIFQYYREEENGRGNFPPRFSGLQFPNYSSELNVNALELDDSALYLCASRPGLAQETQYFGPGTRLLVL.

This clone was counted between two and nine times. The rearrangement links TRBV5-1 to TRBJ2-2, with 7 positions matching TRBD1. V was pared by 3 bases and J by 0 bases, with 2 bases of the junction left unmatched. This CDR3 has 15 residues. Germline V CDR1 and CDR2: SGHRS, YFSETQ. The CDR3 DNA sequence: TGCGCCAGCAGCTCGCAGGGGGCGAACACCGGGGAGCTGTTTTTT. Amino acid sequence: CASSSQGANTGELFF.

This chain joins TRBV7-6 and TRBJ2-7; a possible D gene is TRBD2 (6 bases). This CDR3 has 14 residues. With 3 bases removed from V and 5 bases from J, the gap between germline ends came to 14 bases. Per germline, CDR1 SGHVS and CDR2 FNYEAQ. The DNA of the CDR3 is TGTGCCAGCAGCTTTCGGGGAGGCAATGACGAGCAGTACTTC. Translated, it gives CASSFRGGNDEQYF.

This clone was detected once. The chain combines TRBV29-1 with TRBJ2-3, with 12 bases that match TRBD2. V lost 4 bases to trimming and J lost 8 bases; unmatched junction nucleotides: 13. The CDR3 runs to 16 residues. The germline V gene encodes CDR1 SQVTM and CDR2 ANQGSEA. CDR3 region: CSVVGLAGGEGVTQYF. The CDR3 DNA reads as TGCAGCGTTGTTGGGCTAGCGGGAGGGGAGGGGGTTACGCAGTATTTT.

V usage is TRBV28 and J usage is TRBJ1-3; D uncertain. Looked up from germline, CDR1 is MDHEN and CDR2 is SYDVKM. The CDR3 has 11 amino acids. Here the CDR3 reads CGTVVGNTIYF. As DNA, the CDR3 is TGTGGGACTGTCGTTGGAAACACCATATATTTT.